This T cell receptor (beta chain) was found in a study of cytomegalovirus exposure and HLA in healthy donors. These donors, healthy bone marrow donors, were studied. PCR used 60 Vbeta primers and 13 Jbeta primers. The protocol was immunoSEQ multiplex PCR, while the TCRdb copy is restricted to in-frame clones and leaves out a portion. In the table there are 120,000 or so clones, 80% of which are singletons. The CDR3 runs 13 residues. The V end lost 5 bases, the J end lost 5 bases, and 12 bases lay between the germline ends. CDR1 MNHEY and CDR2 SVGAGI come from the germline V gene. Sequenced input: PBMCs. The sequence was obtained from a man aged 25 to 45 in good health and CMV-seropositive. The gene calls are TRBV6-5 and TRBJ1-1, with D tentatively TRBD1 (6 bases). CDR3 amino acids: CASSTQGDTEAFF. As DNA, the CDR3 is TGTGCCAGCAGTACACAGGGAGATACTGAAGCTTTCTTT.